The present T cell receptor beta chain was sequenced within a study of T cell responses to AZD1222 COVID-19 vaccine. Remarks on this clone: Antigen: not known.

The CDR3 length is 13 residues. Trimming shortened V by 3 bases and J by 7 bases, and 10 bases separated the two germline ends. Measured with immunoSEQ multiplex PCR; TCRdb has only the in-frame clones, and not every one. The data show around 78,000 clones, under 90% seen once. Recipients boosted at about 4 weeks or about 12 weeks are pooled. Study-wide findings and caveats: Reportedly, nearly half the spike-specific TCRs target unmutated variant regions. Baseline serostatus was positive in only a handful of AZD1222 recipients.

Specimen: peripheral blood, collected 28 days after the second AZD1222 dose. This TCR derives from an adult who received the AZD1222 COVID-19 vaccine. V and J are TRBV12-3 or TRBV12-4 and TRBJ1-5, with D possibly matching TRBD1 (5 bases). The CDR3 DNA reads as TGTGCCAGCAGTTTTGGGGGTGGCCAGCCCCAGCATTTT. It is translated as CASSFGGGQPQHF.